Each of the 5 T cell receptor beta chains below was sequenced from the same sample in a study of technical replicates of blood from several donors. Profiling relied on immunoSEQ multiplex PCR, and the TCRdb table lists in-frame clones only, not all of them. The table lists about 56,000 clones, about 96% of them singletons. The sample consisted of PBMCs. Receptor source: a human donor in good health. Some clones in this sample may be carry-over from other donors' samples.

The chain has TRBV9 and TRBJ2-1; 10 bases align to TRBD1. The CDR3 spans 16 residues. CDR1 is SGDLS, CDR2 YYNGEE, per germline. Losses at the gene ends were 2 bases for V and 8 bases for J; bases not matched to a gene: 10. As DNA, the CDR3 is TGTGCCAGCAGCGTCCGCTCCGGGACAGGGGCCCATGAGCAGTTCTTC. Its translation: CASSVRSGTGAHEQFF.

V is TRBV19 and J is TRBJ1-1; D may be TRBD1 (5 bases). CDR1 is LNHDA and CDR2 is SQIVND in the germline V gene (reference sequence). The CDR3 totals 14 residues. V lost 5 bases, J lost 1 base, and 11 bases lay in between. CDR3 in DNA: TGTGCCAGTAGTGTGTGGGGCTCGAACACTGAAGCTTTCTTT. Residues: CASSVWGSNTEAFF.

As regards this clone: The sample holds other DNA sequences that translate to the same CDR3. CDR3 nucleotide sequence: TGCGCCAGCAGCTTGGGGCAGGGGGACGGCTACACCTTC. Its protein is CASSLGQGDGYTF. The chain recombines TRBV5-1 with TRBJ1-2; TRBD1 aligns across 7 bases. The germline gives CDR1 SGHRS, CDR2 YFSETQ. The CDR3 contains 13 residues. The J segment lost 8 bases and the V segment lost 0 bases, leaving 4 bases of the junction unmatched.

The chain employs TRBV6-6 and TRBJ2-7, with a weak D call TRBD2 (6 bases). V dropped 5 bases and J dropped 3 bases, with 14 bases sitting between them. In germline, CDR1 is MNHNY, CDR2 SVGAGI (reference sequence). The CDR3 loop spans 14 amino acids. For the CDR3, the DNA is TGTGCCAGCAGTCCCTCCACGGGACTCTACGAGCAGTACTTC. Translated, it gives CASSPSTGLYEQYF.

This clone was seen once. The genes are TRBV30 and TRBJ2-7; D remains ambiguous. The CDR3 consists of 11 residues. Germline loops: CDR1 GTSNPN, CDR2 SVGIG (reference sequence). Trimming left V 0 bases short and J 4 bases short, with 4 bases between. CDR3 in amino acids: CAWSVSYEQYF. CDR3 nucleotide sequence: TGTGCCTGGAGTGTTTCTTACGAGCAGTACTTC.